This paragraph covers one TCR beta chain sequence. This sample is drawn from a study of OX40 agonist ivuxolimab in advanced cancers. Samples were taken at baseline and on day 1 of cycles 4 and 7. The CDR3 has 16 amino acids. CDR1 is SGHRS and CDR2 is YFSETQ in the germline V gene. Unmatched junction bases numbered 10, after V lost 4 bases and J lost 2 bases. Profiled with immunoSEQ multiplex PCR; TCRdb holds only in-frame clones, not every one. Of nearly 80,000 clones in the sample, 84% were seen once. Sequences were derived from CD4+ or CD8+ T cells sorted from blood, sampled in a trial of the OX40 agonist ivuxolimab. This TCR derives from an adult with an advanced solid tumor such as melanoma, head and neck, liver or kidney cancer. The chain links TRBV5-1 to TRBJ2-5; 8 nucleotides align to TRBD2. The CDR3 here is CASSNYGTRVQETQYF. The CDR3, as DNA: TGCGCCAGCAGCAACTACGGGACTAGGGTACAAGAGACCCAGTACTTC.